The 15 T cell receptor beta chains given below trace back to one sample, sequenced in a study of T cell repertoires in cytomegalovirus infection. One entry per CDR3 protein results from TCRdb running MiXCR on the reads. The data show roughly 140,000 distinct CDR3 sequences, roughly a quarter seen once. Material: PBMCs. The receptors originated from a human donor in good health (CMV status not recorded). Some clones in this sample may be carry-over from other donors' samples.

The chain uses TRBV7-2 and TRBJ2-1; 13 bases line up with TRBD2. With V trimmed by 6 bases and J by 6 bases, 8 bases remained unmatched. CDR1 and CDR2 from the germline V gene are SGHTA and FQGNSA. The CDR3 consists of 16 residues. The CDR3 loop reads CASRFSWTSGSNEQFF. The DNA of the CDR3 is TGTGCCAGCAGATTTTCGTGGACTAGCGGGAGCAATGAGCAGTTCTTC.

In its sample, this clonotype was seen a few times. V and J are TRBV11-3 and TRBJ2-1, with TRBD1 matching over 11 bases. Germline CDR1 reads SGHNT; CDR2 reads YENEEA. The CDR3 has 17 amino acids. V shed 5 bases, J shed 5 bases, and the junction held 11 bases outside the gene matches. The CDR3 DNA reads TGTGCCAGCAGCCTAGGGACAGGGGGAACACTAGACAATGAGCAGTTCTTC. Translated, it gives CASSLGTGGTLDNEQFF.

The chain employs TRBV12-3 or TRBV12-4 and TRBJ2-5, with D possibly called TRBD1 or TRBD2 (5 bases each). V lost 1 base to trimming and J lost 1 base, with 7 bases between them. This CDR3 spans 14 amino acids. CDR3 sequence: CASSLGGFQETQYF. The CDR3 region has the DNA TGTGCCAGCAGTTTAGGGGGGTTCCAAGAGACCCAGTACTTC.

V gene TRBV24-1 combines with J gene TRBJ1-2; a weak D match, TRBD1 (5 bases). V dropped 4 bases and J dropped 8 bases, with 10 bases sitting between them. Germline CDR1 and CDR2: KGHDR and SFDVKD. This CDR3 has 12 residues. CDR3 residues: CATSDLAGGYTF. Written as DNA, the CDR3 is TGTGCCACCAGTGACTTAGCAGGGGGCTACACCTTC.

This clonotype was observed a handful of times. The chain couples TRBV12-3 or TRBV12-4 to TRBJ2-3; D remains unclear. The CDR3 has 12 amino acids. The germline V and J ends were trimmed by 6 bases and 9 bases, with 13 bases remaining between them. CDR3 DNA sequence: TGTGCCAGCAGGCTCGAGCCCGGAACGCAGTATTTT. Translation gives CASRLEPGTQYF.

J is TRBJ2-7 and V is TRBV11-2; 7 nucleotides match TRBD1. Germline-derived CDR1 and CDR2 are SGHAT and FQNNGV. V gave up 5 bases and J gave up 6 bases; unmatched junction bases: 10. The CDR3 has 14 residues. The CDR3 nucleotides are TGTGCCAGCAGCCCCACGACAGGGATCCTCGAGCAGTACTTC. Translation gives CASSPTTGILEQYF.

This clonotype was picked up a small number of times. J is TRBJ1-3 and V is TRBV7-8; 7 bases fit TRBD1. With 1 base clipped from V and 0 bases from J, the junction kept 3 bases outside the gene matches. This CDR3 spans 16 amino acids. Germline lookup yields CDR1 SGHVS and CDR2 FQNEAQ. Here the CDR3 reads CASSLGRDSSGNTIYF. The DNA for the CDR3 is TGTGCCAGCAGCTTAGGCCGGGACAGCTCTGGAAACACCATATATTTT.

To note about this clonotype: A read error may explain this, as a much larger clone is one base away. J is TRBJ2-7 and V is TRBV7-2; TRBD2 matches at 11 bases. Germline lookup yields CDR1 SGHTA and CDR2 FQGNSA. There are 15 residues in the CDR3. Germline trimming cut 5 bases from V and 4 bases from J; bases unmatched to any gene: 7. The CDR3 loop reads CASSPSTSGRYEQYF. The CDR3 DNA is TGTGCCAGCAGCCCCAGTACTAGCGGGAGATACGAGCAGTACTTC.

The chain employs TRBV19 and TRBJ2-7; 9 nucleotides align to TRBD1. V shed 6 bases, J shed 2 bases, and the junction held 5 bases outside the gene matches. The CDR3 consists of 14 residues. Germline-derived CDR1 and CDR2 are LNHDA and SQIVND (reference sequence). The CDR3 spells CASSTGTGPYEQYF. CDR3 nucleotide sequence: TGTGCCAGTAGCACCGGGACAGGGCCCTACGAGCAGTACTTC.

V usage is TRBV14 and J usage is TRBJ1-4; unclear D gene. The CDR3 totals 14 residues. Looked up from germline, CDR1 is SGHDN and CDR2 is FVKESK. V was shortened by 3 bases and J by 1 base, with 6 bases between the two germline ends. The CDR3 DNA follows: TGTGCCAGCAGCCATACAGTAACTAATGAAAAACTGTTTTTT. Translating gives CASSHTVTNEKLFF.

The rearrangement links TRBV4-3 to TRBJ2-1; D is unclear. There are 14 residues in the CDR3. Trimming took off 0 bases at V and 7 bases at J, with 10 bases between the two ends. Germline V gene sequence: CDR1 LGHNA, CDR2 YSLEER. Here the CDR3 reads CASSQESRNNEQFF. In DNA form, the CDR3 reads TGCGCCAGCAGCCAAGAGAGCCGGAATAATGAGCAGTTCTTC.

The rearrangement links TRBV28 to TRBJ2-2; a weak D match, TRBD1 (7 bases). V shed 3 bases and J shed 4 bases, with 15 bases lying between them. The germline CDR1 and CDR2 sequences are MDHEN and SYDVKM. CDR3 length equals 16 residues. Here the CDR3 DNA reads TGTGCCAGCAGTTTGGAGCAGGGGGGCTTCACCGGGGAGCTGTTTTTT. It translates to CASSLEQGGFTGELFF.

The rearrangement uses TRBV6-5 and TRBJ2-5, with 8 bases that match TRBD2. The germline CDR1 and CDR2 sequences are MNHEY and SVGAGI. The CDR3 is made up of 14 amino acids. After removal of 7 bases from V and 2 bases from J, the junction contained 6 bases not matched to a gene. This CDR3 is CASNGGASQETQYF. The CDR3, as DNA: TGTGCCAGCAACGGGGGGGCGAGTCAAGAGACCCAGTACTTC.

This clonotype was detected many times. The J gene is TRBJ2-7, the V gene TRBV27; no definite D call. Trimming removed 9 bases at V and 0 bases at J, with 15 bases between. The germline CDR1 and CDR2 sequences are MNHEY and SMNVEV (reference sequence). The length of the CDR3 is 14 residues. CDR3 sequence: CASKPQVLSYEQYF. CDR3 sequence (DNA): TGTGCCAGTAAACCCCAGGTTCTCTCCTACGAGCAGTACTTC.

A few counts support this clonotype. The CDR3 loop reads CATQTGDSNQPQHF. For the CDR3, the DNA is TGTGCCACTCAAACAGGGGATAGCAATCAGCCCCAGCATTTT. This chain connects TRBV19 to TRBJ1-5, with TRBD1 matching 7 bases. J lost 0 bases, V lost 10 bases, and 6 bases had no gene match. The germline CDR1 and CDR2 sequences are LNHDA and SQIVND (reference sequence). CDR3 length: 14 residues.